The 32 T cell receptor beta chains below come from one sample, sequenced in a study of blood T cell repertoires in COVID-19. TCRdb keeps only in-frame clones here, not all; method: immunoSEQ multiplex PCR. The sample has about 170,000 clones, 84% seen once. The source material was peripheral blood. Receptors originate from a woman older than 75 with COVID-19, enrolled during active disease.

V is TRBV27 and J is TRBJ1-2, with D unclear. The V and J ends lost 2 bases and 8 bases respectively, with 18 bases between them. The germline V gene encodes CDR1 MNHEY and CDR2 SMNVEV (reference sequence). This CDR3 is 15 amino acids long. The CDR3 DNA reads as TGTGCCAGCAGTTTAGGAGGTGAGGGCTTTAGAGGCTACACCTTC. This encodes CASSLGGEGFRGYTF.

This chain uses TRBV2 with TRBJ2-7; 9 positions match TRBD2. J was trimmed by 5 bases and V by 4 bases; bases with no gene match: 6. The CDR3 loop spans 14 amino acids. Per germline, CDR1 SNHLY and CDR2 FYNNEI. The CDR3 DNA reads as TGTGCCAGCAGTGGACCGGGACTAGCAGACGAGCAGTACTTC. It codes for CASSGPGLADEQYF.

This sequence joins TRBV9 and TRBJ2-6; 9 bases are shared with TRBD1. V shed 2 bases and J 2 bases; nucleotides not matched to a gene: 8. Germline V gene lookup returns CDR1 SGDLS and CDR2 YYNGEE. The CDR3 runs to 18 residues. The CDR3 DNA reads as TGTGCCAGCAGCGTCCGGAGGGACAGGGCTACTGGGGCCAACGTCCTGACTTTC. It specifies CASSVRRDRATGANVLTF.

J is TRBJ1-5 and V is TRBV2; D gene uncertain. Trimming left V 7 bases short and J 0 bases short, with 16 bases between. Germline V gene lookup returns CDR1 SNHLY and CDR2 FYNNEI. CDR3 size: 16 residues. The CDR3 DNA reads TGTGCCAGCACATCGGGGTTCCACTATAGCAATCAGCCCCAGCATTTT. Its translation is CASTSGFHYSNQPQHF.

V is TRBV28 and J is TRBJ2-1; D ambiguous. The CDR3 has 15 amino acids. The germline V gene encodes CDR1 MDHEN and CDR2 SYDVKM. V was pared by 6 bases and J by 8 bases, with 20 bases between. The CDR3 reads CASSPPEPMSDEQFF. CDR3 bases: TGTGCCAGCAGCCCCCCGGAGCCGATGTCCGATGAGCAGTTCTTC.

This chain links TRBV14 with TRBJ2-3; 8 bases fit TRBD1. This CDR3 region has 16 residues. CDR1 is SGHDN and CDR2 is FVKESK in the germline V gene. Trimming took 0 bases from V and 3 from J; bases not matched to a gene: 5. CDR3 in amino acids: CASSQDRNRGTDTQYF. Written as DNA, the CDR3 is TGTGCCAGCAGCCAAGATCGCAACAGGGGGACAGATACGCAGTATTTT.

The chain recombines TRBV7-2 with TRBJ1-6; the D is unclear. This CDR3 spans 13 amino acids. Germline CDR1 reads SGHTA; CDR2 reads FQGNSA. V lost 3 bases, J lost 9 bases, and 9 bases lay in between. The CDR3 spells CASSFPYGSPLHF. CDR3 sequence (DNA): TGTGCCAGCAGCTTCCCATACGGTTCACCCCTCCACTTT.

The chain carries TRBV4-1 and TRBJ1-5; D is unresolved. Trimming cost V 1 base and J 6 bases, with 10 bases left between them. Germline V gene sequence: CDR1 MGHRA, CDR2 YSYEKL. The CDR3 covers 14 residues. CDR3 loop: CASSQGSLGQPQHF. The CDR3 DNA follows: TGCGCCAGCAGCCAAGGGTCTCTCGGTCAGCCCCAGCATTTT.

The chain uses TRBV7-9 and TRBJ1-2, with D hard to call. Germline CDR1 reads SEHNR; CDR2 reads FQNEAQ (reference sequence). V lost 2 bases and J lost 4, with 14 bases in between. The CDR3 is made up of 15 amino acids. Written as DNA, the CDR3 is TGTGCCAGCAGCTTAACTAACGAGGGTCCCTATGGCTACACCTTC. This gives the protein CASSLTNEGPYGYTF.

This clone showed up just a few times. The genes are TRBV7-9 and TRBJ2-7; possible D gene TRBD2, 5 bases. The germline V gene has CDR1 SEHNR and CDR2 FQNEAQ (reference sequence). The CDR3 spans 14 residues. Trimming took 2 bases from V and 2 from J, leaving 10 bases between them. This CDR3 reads CASSLRSGTYEQYF. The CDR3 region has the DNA TGTGCCAGCAGCTTAAGAAGCGGTACCTACGAGCAGTACTTC.

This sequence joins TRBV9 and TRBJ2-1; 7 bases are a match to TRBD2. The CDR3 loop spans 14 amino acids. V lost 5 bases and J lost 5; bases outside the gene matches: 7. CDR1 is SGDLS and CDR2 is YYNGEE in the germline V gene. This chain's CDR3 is CASSAGTKNNEQFF. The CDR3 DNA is TGTGCCAGCAGTGCCGGGACTAAAAACAATGAGCAGTTCTTC. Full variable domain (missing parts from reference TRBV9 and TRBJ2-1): DSGVTQTPKHLITATGQRVTLRCSPRSGDLSVYWYQQSLDQGLQFLIQYYNGEERAKGNILERFSAQQFPDLHSELNLSSLELGDSALYFCASSAGTKNNEQFFGPGTRLTVL.

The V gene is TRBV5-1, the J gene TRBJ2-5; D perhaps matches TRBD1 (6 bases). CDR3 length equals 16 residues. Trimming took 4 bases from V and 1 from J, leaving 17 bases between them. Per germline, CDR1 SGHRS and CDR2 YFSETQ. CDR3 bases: TGCGCCAGCAGCGAAACTTTAGGGACAAGCCAAGAGACCCAGTACTTC. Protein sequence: CASSETLGTSQETQYF.

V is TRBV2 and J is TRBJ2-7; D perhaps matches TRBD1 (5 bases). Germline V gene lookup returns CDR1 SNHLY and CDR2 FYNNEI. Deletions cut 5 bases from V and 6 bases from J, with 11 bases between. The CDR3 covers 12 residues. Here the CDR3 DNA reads TGTGCCAGCAGTTCGCAAGGGGCCGAGCAGTACTTC. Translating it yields CASSSQGAEQYF.

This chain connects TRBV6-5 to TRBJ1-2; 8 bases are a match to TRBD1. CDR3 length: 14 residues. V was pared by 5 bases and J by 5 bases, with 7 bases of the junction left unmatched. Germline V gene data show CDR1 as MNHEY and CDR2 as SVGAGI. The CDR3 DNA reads TGTGCCAGCAGTCTAGGGACAGGAGGATATGGCTACACCTTC. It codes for CASSLGTGGYGYTF.

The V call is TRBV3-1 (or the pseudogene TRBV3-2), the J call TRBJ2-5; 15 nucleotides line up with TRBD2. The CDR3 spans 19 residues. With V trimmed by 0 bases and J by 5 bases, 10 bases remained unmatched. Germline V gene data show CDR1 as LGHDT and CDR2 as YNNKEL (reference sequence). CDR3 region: CASSQEIGTSGGPGETQYF. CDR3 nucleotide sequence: TGTGCCAGCAGCCAAGAAATCGGGACTAGCGGGGGGCCAGGGGAGACCCAGTACTTC.

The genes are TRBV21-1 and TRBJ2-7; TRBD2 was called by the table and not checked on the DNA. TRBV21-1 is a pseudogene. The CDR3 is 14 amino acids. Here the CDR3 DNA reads TGTGCCAGCCATACTAGCCTGTCTTGCGGCGAGCAGTACTTC. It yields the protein CASHTSLSCGEQYF.

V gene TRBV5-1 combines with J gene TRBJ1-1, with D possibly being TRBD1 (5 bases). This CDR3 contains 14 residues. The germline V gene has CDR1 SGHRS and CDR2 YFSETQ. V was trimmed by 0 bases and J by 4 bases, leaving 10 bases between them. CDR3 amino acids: CASSLDPGGTEAFF. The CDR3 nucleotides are TGCGCCAGCAGCTTGGATCCGGGGGGCACTGAAGCTTTCTTT.

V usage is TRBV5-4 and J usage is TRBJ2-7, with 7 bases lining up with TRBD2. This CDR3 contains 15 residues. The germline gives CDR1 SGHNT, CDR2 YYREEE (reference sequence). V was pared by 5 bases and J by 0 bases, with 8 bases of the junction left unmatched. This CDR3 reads CASRELATNSYEQYF. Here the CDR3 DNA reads TGTGCCAGCAGGGAACTAGCGACCAACTCCTACGAGCAGTACTTC.

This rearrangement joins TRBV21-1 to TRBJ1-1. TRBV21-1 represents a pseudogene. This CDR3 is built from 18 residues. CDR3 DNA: TGTGCCAGCAGCAAAAGGTTTGCGGTTTCGGTTCCTAAGACTGAAGCTTTCTTT. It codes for CASSKRFAVSVPKTEAFF.

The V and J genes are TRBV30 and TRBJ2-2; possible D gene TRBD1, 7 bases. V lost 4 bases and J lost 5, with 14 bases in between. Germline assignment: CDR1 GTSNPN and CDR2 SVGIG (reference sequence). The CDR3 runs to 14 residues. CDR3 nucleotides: TGTGCCTGGACCCCAGGGGGGAGTACCGGGGAGCTGTTTTTT. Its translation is CAWTPGGSTGELFF.

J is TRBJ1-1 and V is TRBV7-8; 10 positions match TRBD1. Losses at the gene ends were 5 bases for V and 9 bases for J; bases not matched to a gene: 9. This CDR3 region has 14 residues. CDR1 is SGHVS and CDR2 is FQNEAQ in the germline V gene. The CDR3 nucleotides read TGTGCCAGCAGCACCCGAGACAGGGGGCAGAAAGCTTTCTTT. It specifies CASSTRDRGQKAFF.

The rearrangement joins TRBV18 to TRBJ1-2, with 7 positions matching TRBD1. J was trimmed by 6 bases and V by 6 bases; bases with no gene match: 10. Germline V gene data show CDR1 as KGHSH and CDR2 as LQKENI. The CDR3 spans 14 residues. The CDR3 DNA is TGTGCCAGCTCCTTAGGGAGAGGGGGCCATGGCTACACCTTC. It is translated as CASSLGRGGHGYTF.

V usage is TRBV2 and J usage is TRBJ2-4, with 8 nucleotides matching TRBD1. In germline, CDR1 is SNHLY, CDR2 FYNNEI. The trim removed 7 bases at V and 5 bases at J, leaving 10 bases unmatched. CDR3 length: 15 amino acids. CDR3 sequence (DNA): TGTGCCAGCACTATTCCAGGGGGCGGCGAAAACATTCAGTACTTC. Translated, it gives CASTIPGGGENIQYF.

CDR3 loop: CAWSVGNSGRIDTQYF. The CDR3 coding sequence is TGTGCCTGGAGTGTGGGTAATAGCGGGAGAATAGATACGCAGTATTTT. The chain is built from TRBV30 and TRBJ2-3, with 9 bases fitting TRBD2. The junction had 9 bases not matched to a gene; V was cut back by 0 bases and J by 5 bases. Germline values: CDR1 GTSNPN, CDR2 SVGIG (reference sequence). The CDR3 sequence is 16 residues long.

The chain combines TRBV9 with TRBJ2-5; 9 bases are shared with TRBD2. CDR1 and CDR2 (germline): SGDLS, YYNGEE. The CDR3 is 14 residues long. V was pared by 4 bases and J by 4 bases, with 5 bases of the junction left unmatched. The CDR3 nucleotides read TGTGCCAGCAGCTTCGGACTAGCGAGAGAGACCCAGTACTTC. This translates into CASSFGLARETQYF.

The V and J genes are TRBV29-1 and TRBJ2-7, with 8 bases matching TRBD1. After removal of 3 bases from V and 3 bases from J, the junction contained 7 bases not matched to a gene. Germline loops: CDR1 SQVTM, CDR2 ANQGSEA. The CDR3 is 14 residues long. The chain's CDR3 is CSVDGTGGSYEQYF. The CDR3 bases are TGCAGCGTTGATGGAACAGGGGGAAGCTACGAGCAGTACTTC.

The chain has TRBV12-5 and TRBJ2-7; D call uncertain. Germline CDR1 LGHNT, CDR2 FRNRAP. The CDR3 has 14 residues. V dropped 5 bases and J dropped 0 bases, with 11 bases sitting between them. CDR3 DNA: TGTGCTAGTGGTACCGGTGATTTCTCCTACGAGCAGTACTTC. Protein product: CASGTGDFSYEQYF.

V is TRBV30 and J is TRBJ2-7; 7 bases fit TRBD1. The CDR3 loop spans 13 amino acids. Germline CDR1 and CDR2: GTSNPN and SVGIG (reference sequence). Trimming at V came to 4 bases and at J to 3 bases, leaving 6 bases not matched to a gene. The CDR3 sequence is CAWTLGGGYEQYF. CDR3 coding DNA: TGTGCCTGGACGCTAGGGGGCGGCTACGAGCAGTACTTC.

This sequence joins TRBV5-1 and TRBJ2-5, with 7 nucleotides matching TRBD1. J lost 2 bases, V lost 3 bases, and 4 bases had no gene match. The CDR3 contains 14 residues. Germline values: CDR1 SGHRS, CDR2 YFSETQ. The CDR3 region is CASSWDSPQETQYF. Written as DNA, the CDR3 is TGCGCCAGCAGCTGGGACAGTCCTCAAGAGACCCAGTACTTC.

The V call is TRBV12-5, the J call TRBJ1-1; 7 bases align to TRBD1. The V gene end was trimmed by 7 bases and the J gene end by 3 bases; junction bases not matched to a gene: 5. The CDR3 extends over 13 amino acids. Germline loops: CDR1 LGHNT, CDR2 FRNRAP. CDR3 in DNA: TGTGCTAGTGCCACACAGGGGTACACTGAAGCTTTCTTT. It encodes CASATQGYTEAFF.

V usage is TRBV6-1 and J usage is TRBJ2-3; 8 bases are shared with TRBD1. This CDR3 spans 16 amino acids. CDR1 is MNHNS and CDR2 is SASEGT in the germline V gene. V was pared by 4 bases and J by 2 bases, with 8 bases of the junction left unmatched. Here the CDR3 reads CASSVRTGTHTDTQYF. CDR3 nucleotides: TGTGCCAGCAGTGTCCGGACAGGGACACACACAGATACGCAGTATTTT.

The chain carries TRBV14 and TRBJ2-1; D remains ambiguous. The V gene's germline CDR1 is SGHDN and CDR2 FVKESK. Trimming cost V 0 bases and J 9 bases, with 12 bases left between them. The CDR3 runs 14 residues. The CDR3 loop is CASSQDYRVGEQFF. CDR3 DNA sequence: TGTGCCAGCAGCCAAGATTACCGGGTCGGTGAGCAGTTCTTC. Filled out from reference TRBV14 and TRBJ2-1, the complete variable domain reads EAGVTQFPSHSVIEKGQTVTLRCDPISGHDNLYWYRRVMGKEIKFLLHFVKESKQDESGMPNNRFLAERTGGTYSTLKVQPAELEDSGVYFCASSQDYRVGEQFFGPGTRLTVL.